One T cell receptor beta chain is described in this entry. The sample originates from a study of blood T cell repertoires in COVID-19. Study-level information: Italy, Spain and the United States were the sources of the convalescent and acute COVID-19 samples. T cells, B-cell-depleted T cells, or PBMCs provided the cDNA or gDNA that served as material.

Methods used by the authors: Researchers report that nucleated cell counts were estimated from reference gene primer amplification. TCRdb's table, derived via immunoSEQ multiplex PCR, lists solely in-frame clones and lacks some. D and trimming come from the DNA, and the V and J calls and clone size come from that table. Of about 190,000 clones in the sample, 70% to 90% were seen once. The V end lost 5 bases, the J end lost 6 bases, and 11 bases lay between the germline ends. This CDR3 region has 11 residues. Germline V gene sequence: CDR1 SQVTM, CDR2 ANQGSEA. The sequencing input was peripheral blood. This TCR was recovered from a young man with acute or convalescent COVID-19. The chain is built from TRBV29-1 and TRBJ2-7; D not resolved. CDR3 in DNA: TGCAGCGTTCGTATAGTTTCCGAGCAGTACTTC. It yields the protein CSVRIVSEQYF.